This T cell receptor beta chain was documented in a study of lymphopenia after photon versus proton radiotherapy. V shed 1 base, J shed 5 bases, and the junction held 4 bases outside the gene matches. The CDR3 has 14 amino acids. Germline CDR1 reads GTSNPN; CDR2 reads SVGIG (reference sequence). Clones were read by immunoSEQ multiplex PCR, and TCRdb kept only the in-frame ones, dropping some. The sample holds 60,000 or so clones, approximately 83% seen once. The source is a man aged 40-49 years with gastric cancer. The sequences come from peripheral blood, collected from a patient treated with photon-based radiotherapy. The chain recombines TRBV30 with TRBJ1-5; TRBD1 matches at 8 bases. The CDR3 coding sequence is TGTGCCTGGAGTGGGACAGGGCTGGATCAGCCCCAGCATTTT. Its translation: CAWSGTGLDQPQHF.